This T cell receptor beta chain was documented in a study of blood T cell repertoires in COVID-19. Study at large: Samples representing acute and convalescent COVID-19 were sourced from the United States, Italy and Spain. The cDNA or gDNA used as material had been derived from T cells, B-cell-depleted T cells, or PBMCs.

The CDR3 spans 14 residues. Trimming stripped 10 bases from V and 3 bases from J, with 18 bases between. Germline V gene lookup returns CDR1 LNHDA and CDR2 SQIVND (reference sequence). Under the authors' procedure: Cell counts per sample came from amplifying reference gene primers. Generated by immunoSEQ multiplex PCR, the TCRdb table keeps only in-frame clones and is missing some. The V and J calls and clone size were taken over from that table, and D and trimming were inferred from the DNA. The sample carries approximately 240,000 clones, around 84% recorded once. The clonotype comes from a woman in her thirties or forties who had recovered from COVID-19. Sequencing input: peripheral blood. V and J are TRBV19 and TRBJ1-2, with D possibly being TRBD1 (5 bases). The CDR3 loop is CATLRDGGDYGYTF. DNA for the CDR3: TGTGCCACCCTGCGGGATGGAGGGGACTATGGCTACACCTTC.